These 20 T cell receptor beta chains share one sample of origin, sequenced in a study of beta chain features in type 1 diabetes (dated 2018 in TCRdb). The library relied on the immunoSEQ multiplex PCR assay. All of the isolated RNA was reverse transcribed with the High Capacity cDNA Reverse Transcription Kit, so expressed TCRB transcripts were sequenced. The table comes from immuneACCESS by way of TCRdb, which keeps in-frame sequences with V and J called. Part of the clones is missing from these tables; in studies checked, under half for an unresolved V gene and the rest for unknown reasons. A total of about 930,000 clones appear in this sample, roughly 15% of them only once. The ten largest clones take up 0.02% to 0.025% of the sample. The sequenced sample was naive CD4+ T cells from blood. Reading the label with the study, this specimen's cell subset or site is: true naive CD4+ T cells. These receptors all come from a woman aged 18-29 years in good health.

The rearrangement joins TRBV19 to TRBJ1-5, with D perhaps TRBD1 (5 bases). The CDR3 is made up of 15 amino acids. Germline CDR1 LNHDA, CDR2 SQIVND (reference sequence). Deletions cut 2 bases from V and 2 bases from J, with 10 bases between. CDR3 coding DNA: TGTGCCAGTAGTATAAGGGGCTTGGGCAATCAGCCCCAGCATTTT. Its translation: CASSIRGLGNQPQHF.

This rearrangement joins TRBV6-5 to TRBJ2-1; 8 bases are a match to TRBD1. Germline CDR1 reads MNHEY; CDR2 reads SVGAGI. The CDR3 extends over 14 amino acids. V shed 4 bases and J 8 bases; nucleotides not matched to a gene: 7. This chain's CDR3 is CASSFGQGKDEQFF. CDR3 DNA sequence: TGTGCCAGCAGTTTCGGACAGGGTAAGGATGAGCAGTTCTTC.

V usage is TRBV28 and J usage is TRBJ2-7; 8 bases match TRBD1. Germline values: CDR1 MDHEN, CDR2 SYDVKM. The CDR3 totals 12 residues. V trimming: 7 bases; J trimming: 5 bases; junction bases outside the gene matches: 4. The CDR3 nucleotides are TGTGCCAGCACCCAGGGGGCGCACGAGCAGTACTTC. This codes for CASTQGAHEQYF.

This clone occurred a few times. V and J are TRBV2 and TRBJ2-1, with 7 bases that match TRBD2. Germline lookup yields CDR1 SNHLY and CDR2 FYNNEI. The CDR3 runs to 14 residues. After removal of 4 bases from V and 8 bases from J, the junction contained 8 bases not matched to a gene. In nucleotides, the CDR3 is TGTGCCAGCAGTGGGCTAGCGGTCAGGGATGAGCAGTTCTTC. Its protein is CASSGLAVRDEQFF.

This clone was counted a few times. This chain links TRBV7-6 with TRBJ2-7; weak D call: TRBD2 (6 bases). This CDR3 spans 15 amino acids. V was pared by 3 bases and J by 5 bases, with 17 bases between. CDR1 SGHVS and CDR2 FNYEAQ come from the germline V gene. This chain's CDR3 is CASSFFRGTRDEQYF. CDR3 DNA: TGTGCCAGCAGCTTCTTTCGCGGGACCCGGGACGAGCAGTACTTC.

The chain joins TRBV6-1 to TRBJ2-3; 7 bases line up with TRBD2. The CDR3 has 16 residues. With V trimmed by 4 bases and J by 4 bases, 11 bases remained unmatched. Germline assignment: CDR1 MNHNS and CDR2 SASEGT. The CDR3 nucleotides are TGTGCCAGCAGTGGGTTAGCGGGCCGGAGCGCAGATACGCAGTATTTT. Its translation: CASSGLAGRSADTQYF.

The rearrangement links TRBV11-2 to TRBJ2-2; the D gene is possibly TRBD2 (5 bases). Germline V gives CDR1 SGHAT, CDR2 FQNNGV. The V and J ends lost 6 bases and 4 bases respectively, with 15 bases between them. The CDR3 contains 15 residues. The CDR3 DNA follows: TGTGCCAGCAGTAAAACACGGGAACGCACCGGGGAGCTGTTTTTT. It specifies CASSKTRERTGELFF. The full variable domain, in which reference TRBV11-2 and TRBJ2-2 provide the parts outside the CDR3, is EAGVAQSPRYKIIEKRQSVAFWCNPISGHATLYWYQQILGQGPKLLIQFQNNGVVDDSQLPKDRFSAERLKGVDSTLKIQPAKLEDSAVYLCASSKTRERTGELFFGEGSRLTVL.

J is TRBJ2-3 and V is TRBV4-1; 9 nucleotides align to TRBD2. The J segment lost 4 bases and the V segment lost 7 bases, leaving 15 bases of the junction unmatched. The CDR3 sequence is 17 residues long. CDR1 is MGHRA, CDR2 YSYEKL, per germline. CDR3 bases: TGCGCCAGCACCCTACGGACGGCGGGAGGGCCTGCAGATACGCAGTATTTT. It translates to CASTLRTAGGPADTQYF.

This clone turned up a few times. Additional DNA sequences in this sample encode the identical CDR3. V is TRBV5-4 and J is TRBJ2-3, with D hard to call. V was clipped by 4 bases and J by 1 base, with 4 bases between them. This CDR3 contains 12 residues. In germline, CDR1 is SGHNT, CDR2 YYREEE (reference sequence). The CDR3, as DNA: TGTGCCAGCAGCCCGGGCACAGATACGCAGTATTTT. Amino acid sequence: CASSPGTDTQYF.

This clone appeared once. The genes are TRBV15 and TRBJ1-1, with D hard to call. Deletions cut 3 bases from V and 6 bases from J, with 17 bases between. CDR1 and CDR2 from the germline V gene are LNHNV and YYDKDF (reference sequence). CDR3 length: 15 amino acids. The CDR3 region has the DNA TGTGCCACCAGCAGTAGACACGGACTTTACGCTGAAGCTTTCTTT. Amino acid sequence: CATSSRHGLYAEAFF.

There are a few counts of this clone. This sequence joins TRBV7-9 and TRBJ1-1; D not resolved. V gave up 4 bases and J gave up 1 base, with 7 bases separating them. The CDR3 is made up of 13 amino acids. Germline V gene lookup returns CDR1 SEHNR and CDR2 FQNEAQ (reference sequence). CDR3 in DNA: TGTGCCAGCAGCTCTGCAGAGAACACTGAAGCTTTCTTT. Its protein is CASSSAENTEAFF.

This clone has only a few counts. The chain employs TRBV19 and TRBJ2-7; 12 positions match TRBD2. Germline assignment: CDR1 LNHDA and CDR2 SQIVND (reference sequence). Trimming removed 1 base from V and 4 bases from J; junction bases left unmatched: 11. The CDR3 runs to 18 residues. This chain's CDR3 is CASSIGTSGNAGQYEQYF. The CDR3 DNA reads TGTGCCAGTAGTATAGGGACTAGCGGGAACGCCGGGCAATACGAGCAGTACTTC.

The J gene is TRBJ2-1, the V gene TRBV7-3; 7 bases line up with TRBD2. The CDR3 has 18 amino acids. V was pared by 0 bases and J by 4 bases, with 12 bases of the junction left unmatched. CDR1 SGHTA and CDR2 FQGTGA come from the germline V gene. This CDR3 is CASSLTSSPLAEYNEQFF. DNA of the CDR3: TGTGCCAGCAGCTTAACCTCCAGTCCGCTAGCGGAGTACAATGAGCAGTTCTTC.

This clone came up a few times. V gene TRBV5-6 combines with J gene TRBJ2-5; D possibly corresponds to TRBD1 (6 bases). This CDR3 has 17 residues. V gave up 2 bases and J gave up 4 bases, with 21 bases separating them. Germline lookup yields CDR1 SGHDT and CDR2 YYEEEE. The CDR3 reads CASSFYGEGPRGETQYF. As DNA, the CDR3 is TGTGCCAGCAGCTTTTATGGCGAAGGCCCCAGGGGAGAGACCCAGTACTTC.

The CDR3 here is CASNPQGHSNQPQHF. DNA for the CDR3: TGTGCCAGCAATCCCCAGGGGCATAGCAATCAGCCCCAGCATTTT. The rearrangement uses TRBV2 and TRBJ1-5; possibly TRBD1 for D (6 bases). Trimming took 7 bases from V and 0 from J, leaving 13 bases between them. The CDR3 extends over 15 amino acids. Per the germline V gene, CDR1 is SNHLY and CDR2 is FYNNEI.

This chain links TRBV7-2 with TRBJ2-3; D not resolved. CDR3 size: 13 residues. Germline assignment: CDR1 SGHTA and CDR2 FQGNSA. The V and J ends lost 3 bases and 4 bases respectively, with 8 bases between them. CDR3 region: CASSFVEADTQYF. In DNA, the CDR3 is TGTGCCAGCAGCTTCGTTGAGGCAGATACGCAGTATTTT.

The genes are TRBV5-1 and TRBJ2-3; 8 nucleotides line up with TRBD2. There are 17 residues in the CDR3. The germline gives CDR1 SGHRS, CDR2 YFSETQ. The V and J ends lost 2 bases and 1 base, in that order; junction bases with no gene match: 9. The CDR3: CASSFRTTSGGTDTQYF. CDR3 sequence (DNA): TGCGCCAGCAGCTTTCGCACTACTAGCGGTGGCACAGATACGCAGTATTTT. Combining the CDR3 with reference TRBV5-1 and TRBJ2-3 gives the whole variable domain KAGVTQTPRYLIKTRGQQVTLSCSPISGHRSVSWYQQTPGQGLQFLFEYFSETQRNKGNFPGRFSGRQFSNSRSEMNVSTLELGDSALYLCASSFRTTSGGTDTQYFGPGTRLTVL.

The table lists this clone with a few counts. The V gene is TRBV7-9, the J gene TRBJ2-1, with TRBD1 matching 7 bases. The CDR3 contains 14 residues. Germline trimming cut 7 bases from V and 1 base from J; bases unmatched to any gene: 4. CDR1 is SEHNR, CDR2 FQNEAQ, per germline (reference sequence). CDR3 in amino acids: CASTPGQSYNEQFF. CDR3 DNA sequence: TGTGCCAGCACCCCGGGACAGTCCTACAATGAGCAGTTCTTC.

CDR3: CSALRAVNTGELFF. The CDR3, as DNA: TGCAGCGCCCTTAGGGCGGTGAACACCGGGGAGCTGTTTTTT. The chain recombines TRBV29-1 with TRBJ2-2; D call uncertain. V lost 7 bases and J 1 base, leaving 13 bases between the germline ends. Per germline, CDR1 SQVTM and CDR2 ANQGSEA. This CDR3 is 14 amino acids long.

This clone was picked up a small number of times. Written as DNA, the CDR3 is TGTGCCAGCAGATCGACAGCTAGCACAGATACGCAGTATTTT. Its translation: CASRSTASTDTQYF. The chain combines TRBV6-5 with TRBJ2-3; D might be TRBD1 (5 bases). Germline lookup yields CDR1 MNHEY and CDR2 SVGAGI. Trimming cost V 6 bases and J 0 bases, with 10 bases left between them. This CDR3 comprises 14 residues.